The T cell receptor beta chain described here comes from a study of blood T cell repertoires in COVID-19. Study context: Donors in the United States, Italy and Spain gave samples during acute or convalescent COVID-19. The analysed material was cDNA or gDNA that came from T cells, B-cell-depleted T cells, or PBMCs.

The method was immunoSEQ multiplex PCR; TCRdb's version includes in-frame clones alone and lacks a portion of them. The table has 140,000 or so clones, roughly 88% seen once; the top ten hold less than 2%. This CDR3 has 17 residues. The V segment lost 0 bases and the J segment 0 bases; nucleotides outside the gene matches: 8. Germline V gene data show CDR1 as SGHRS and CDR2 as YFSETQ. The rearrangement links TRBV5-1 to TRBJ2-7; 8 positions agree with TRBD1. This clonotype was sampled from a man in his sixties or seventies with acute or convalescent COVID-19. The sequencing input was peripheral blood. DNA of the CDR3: TGCGCCAGCAGCTTGGTCTCTGGGACAGGATTCTCCTACGAGCAGTACTTC. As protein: CASSLVSGTGFSYEQYF.